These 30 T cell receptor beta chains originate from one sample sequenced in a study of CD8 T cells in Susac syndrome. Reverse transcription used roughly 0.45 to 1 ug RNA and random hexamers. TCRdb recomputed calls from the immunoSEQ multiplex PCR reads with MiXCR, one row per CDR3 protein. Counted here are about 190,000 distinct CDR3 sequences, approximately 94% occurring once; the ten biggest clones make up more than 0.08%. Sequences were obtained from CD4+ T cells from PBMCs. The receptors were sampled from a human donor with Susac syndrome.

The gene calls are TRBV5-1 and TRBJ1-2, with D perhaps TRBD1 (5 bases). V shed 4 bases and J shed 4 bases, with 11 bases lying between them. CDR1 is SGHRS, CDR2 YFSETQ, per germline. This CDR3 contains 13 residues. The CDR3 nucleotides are TGCGCCAGCAGCGAGGGGACCTCCTATGGCTACACCTTC. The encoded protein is CASSEGTSYGYTF.

CDR3 region: CASSLGGPRNEQYF. The CDR3 bases are TGCGCCAGCAGCTTGGGGGGCCCTCGGAACGAGCAGTACTTC. This chain connects TRBV5-1 to TRBJ2-7, with D perhaps matching TRBD1 (5 bases). The germline V gene has CDR1 SGHRS and CDR2 YFSETQ. Deletions cut 0 bases from V and 5 bases from J, with 12 bases between. This CDR3 has 14 residues.

DNA of the CDR3: TGTGCCTGGAGTGCCCTTCTGTACGAGCAGTACTTC. This translates into CAWSALLYEQYF. The V call is TRBV30, the J call TRBJ2-7; D gene ambiguous. CDR1 and CDR2 (germline): GTSNPN, SVGIG (reference sequence). The CDR3 has 12 residues. The V end lost 1 base, the J end lost 4 bases, and 8 bases lay between the germline ends.

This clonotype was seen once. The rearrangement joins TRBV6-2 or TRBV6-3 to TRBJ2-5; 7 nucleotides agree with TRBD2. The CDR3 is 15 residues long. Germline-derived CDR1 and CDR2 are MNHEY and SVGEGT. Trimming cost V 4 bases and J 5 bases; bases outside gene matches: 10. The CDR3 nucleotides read TGTGCCAGCAGTTCCGGGGACTACCGGGGGGAGACCCAGTACTTC. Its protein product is CASSSGDYRGETQYF.

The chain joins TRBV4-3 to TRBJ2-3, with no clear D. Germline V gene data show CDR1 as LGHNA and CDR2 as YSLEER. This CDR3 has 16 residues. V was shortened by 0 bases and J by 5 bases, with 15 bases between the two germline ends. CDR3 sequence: CASSQDLVQSGDTQYF. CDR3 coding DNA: TGCGCCAGCAGCCAAGATTTAGTCCAATCGGGAGATACGCAGTATTTT.

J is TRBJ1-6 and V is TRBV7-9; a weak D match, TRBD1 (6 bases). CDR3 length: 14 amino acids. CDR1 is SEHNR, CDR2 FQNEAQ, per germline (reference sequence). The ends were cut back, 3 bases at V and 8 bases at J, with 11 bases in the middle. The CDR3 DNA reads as TGTGCCAGCAGCTTGCAGGGGTATGATTCACCCCTCCACTTT. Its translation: CASSLQGYDSPLHF.

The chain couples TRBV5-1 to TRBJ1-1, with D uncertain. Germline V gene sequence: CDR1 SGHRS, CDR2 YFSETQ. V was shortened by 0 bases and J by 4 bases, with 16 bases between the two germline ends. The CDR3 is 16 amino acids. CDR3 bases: TGCGCCAGCAGCTTGGGTGGGAGTCGGTTAGCCACTGAAGCTTTCTTT. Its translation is CASSLGGSRLATEAFF.

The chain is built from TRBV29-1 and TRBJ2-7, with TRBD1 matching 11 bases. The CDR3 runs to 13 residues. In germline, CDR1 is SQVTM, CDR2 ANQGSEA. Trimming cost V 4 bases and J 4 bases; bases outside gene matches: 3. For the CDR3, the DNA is TGCAGCGTTGGGGGGACAGGGGGGTACGAGCAGTACTTC. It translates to CSVGGTGGYEQYF.

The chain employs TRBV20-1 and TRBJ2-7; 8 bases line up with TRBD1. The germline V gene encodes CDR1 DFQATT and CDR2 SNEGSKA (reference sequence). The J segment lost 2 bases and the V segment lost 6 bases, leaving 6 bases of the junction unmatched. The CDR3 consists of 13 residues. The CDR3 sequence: CSADTGGTYEQYF. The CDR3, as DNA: TGCAGTGCCGATACAGGGGGGACCTACGAGCAGTACTTC.

CDR3 sequence (DNA): TGTGCCTGCTCCGGCAGAGTGAACACTGAAGCTTTCTTT. Translation: CACSGRVNTEAFF. The chain uses TRBV30 and TRBJ1-1; the D is unclear. CDR3 size: 13 residues. Germline V gives CDR1 GTSNPN, CDR2 SVGIG (reference sequence). With 6 bases removed from V and 0 bases from J, the gap between germline ends came to 11 bases.

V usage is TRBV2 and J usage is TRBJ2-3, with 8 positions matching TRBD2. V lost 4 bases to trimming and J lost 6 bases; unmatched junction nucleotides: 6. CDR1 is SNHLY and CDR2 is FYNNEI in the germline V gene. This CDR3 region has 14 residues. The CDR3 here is CASSVSGGYDTQYF. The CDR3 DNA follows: TGTGCCAGCAGTGTGTCGGGGGGGTACGATACGCAGTATTTT. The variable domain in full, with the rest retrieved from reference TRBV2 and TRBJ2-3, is EPEVTQTPSHQVTQMGQEVILRCVPISNHLYFYWYRQILGQKVEFLVSFYNNEISEKSEIFDDQFSVERPDGSNFTLKIRSTKLEDSAMYFCASSVSGGYDTQYFGPGTRLTVL.

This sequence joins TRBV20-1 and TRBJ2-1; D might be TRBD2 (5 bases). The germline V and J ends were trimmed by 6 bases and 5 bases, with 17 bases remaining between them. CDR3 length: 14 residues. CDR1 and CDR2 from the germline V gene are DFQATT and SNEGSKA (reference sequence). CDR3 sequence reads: CSAAYGSLNNEQFF. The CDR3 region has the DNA TGCAGTGCCGCCTATGGGAGTCTCAACAATGAGCAGTTCTTC.

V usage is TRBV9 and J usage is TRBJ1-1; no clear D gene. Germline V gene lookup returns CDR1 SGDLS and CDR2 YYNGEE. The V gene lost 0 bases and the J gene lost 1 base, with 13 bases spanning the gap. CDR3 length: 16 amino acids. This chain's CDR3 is CASSVVAASGNTEAFF. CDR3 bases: TGTGCCAGCAGCGTAGTGGCGGCAAGTGGGAACACTGAAGCTTTCTTT.

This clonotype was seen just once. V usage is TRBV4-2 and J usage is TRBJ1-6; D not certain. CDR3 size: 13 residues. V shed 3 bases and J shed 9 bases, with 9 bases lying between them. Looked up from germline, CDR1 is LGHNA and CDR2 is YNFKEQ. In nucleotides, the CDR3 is TGTGCCAGCAGCCAGGAGGCAGGTTCACCCCTCCACTTT. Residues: CASSQEAGSPLHF.

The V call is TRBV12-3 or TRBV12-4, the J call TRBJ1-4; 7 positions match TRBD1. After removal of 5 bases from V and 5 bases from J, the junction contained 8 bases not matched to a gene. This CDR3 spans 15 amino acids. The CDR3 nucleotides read TGTGCCAGCAGTCCCCAGGGGGTTCAGAATGAAAAACTGTTTTTT. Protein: CASSPQGVQNEKLFF.

CDR3 nucleotides: TGTGCCTGGGGACAGGGGGAAAACATTCAGTACTTC. It codes for CAWGQGENIQYF. The chain links TRBV30 to TRBJ2-4; 10 bases line up with TRBD1. The CDR3 consists of 12 residues. V lost 5 bases, J lost 5 bases, and 0 bases stayed unmatched. Germline-derived CDR1 and CDR2 are GTSNPN and SVGIG (reference sequence).

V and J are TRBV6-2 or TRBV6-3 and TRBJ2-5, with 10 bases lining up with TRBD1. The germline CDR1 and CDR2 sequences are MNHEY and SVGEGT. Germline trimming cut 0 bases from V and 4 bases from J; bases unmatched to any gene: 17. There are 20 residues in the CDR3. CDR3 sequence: CASSYSIQMGTGQGSETQYF. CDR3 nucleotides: TGTGCCAGCAGTTACTCGATTCAAATGGGAACGGGACAGGGGTCAGAGACCCAGTACTTC.

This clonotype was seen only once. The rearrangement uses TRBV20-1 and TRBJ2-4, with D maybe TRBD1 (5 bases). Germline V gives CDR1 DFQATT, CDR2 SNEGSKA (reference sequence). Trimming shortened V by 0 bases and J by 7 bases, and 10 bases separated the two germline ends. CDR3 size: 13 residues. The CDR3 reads CSAREVGRNIQYF. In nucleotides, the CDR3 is TGCAGTGCTAGAGAAGTGGGGCGGAACATTCAGTACTTC.

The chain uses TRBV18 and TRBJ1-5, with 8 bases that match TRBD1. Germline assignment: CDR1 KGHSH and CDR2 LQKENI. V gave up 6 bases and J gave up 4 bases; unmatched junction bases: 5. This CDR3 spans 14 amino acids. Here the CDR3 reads CASSQGQENQPQHF. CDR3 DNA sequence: TGTGCCAGCTCTCAGGGACAGGAAAATCAGCCCCAGCATTTT.

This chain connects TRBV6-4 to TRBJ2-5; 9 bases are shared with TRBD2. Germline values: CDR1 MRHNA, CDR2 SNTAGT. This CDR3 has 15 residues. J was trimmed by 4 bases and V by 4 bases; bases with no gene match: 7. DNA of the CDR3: TGTGCCAGCAGTGTATCTAGCGGGGTCGGAGAGACCCAGTACTTC. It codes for CASSVSSGVGETQYF.

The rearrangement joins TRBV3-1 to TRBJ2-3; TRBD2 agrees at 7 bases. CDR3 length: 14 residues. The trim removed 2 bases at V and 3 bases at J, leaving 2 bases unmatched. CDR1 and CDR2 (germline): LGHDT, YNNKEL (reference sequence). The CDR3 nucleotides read TGTGCCAGCAGCCAACTCGGGGGGACAGATACGCAGTATTTT. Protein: CASSQLGGTDTQYF.

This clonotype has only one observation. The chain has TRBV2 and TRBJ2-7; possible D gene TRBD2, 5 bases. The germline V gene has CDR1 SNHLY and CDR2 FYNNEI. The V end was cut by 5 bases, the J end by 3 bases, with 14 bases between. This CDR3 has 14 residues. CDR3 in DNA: TGTGCCAGCAGTCCCCGAGGGAGCTTCTACGAGCAGTACTTC. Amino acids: CASSPRGSFYEQYF.

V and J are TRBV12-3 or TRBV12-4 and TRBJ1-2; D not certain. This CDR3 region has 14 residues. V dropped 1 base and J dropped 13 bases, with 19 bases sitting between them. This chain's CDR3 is CASSLVPPGRETTF. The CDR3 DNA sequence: TGTGCCAGCAGTTTAGTCCCACCGGGTAGAGAGACCACCTTC.

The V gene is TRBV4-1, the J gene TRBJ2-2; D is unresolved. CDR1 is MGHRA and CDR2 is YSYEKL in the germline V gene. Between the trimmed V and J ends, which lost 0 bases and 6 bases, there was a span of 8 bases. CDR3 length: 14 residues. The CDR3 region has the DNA TGCGCCAGCAGCCAAGAACACAGTTCCGGGGAGCTGTTTTTT. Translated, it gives CASSQEHSSGELFF.

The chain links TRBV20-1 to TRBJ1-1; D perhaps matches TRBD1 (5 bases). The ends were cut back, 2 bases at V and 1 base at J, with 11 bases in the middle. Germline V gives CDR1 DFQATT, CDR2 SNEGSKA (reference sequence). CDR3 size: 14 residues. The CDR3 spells CSARLAGGNTEAFF. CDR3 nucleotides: TGCAGTGCTAGACTGGCCGGGGGGAACACTGAAGCTTTCTTT.

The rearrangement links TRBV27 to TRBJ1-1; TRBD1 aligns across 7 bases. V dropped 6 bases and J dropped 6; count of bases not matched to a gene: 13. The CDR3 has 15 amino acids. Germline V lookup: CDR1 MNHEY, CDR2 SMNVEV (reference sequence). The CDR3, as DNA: TGTGCCAGCAGAAAAATACCGGGACAGCTCCCTGAAGCTTTCTTT. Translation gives CASRKIPGQLPEAFF.

CDR3 loop: CSARAGDTQYF. CDR3 in DNA: TGCAGTGCTAGAGCCGGAGATACGCAGTATTTT. This chain joins TRBV20-1 and TRBJ2-3; no clear D. This CDR3 is 11 amino acids long. The V end lost 1 base, the J end lost 5 bases, and 4 bases lay between the germline ends. Germline CDR1 DFQATT, CDR2 SNEGSKA (reference sequence).

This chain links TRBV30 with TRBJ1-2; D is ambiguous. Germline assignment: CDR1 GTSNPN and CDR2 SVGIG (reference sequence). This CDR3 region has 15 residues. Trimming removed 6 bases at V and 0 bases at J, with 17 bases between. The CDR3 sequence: CACYSPGTSNYGYTF. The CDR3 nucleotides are TGTGCCTGTTACTCACCAGGCACTTCTAACTATGGCTACACCTTC.

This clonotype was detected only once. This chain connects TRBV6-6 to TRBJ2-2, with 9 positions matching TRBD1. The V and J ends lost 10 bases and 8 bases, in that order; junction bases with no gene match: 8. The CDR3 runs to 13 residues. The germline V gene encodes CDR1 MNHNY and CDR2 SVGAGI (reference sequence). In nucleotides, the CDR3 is TGTGCCACCGGGACAGGGATTTGGGGGGAGCTGTTTTTT. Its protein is CATGTGIWGELFF.

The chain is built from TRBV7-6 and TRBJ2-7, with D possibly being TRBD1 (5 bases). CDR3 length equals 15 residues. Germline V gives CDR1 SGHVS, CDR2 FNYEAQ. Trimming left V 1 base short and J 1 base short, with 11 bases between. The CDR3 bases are TGTGCCAGCAGCTTAGGTGCAGGGCCGTCCTACGAGCAGTACTTC. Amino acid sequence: CASSLGAGPSYEQYF.